A few counts support the clone carrying this T cell receptor (beta chain). Trimming stripped 4 bases from V and 5 bases from J, with 9 bases between. Germline V gene data show CDR1 as SGHRS and CDR2 as YFSETQ. The CDR3 is 13 amino acids. The data belong to a study of control samples from healthy donors and cancer patients. The assay was immunoSEQ multiplex PCR, and TCRdb's table has in-frame clones only and misses some. Of about 180,000 clones in the sample, more than 90% were seen once. The chain is built from TRBV5-1 and TRBJ1-4, with D uncertain. Material for sequencing was blood. The source of this sequence is a man aged 25 to 40 in good health. In nucleotides, the CDR3 is TGCGCCAGCAGCCTTAGGAGCAATGAAAAACTGTTTTTT. This translates into CASSLRSNEKLFF.